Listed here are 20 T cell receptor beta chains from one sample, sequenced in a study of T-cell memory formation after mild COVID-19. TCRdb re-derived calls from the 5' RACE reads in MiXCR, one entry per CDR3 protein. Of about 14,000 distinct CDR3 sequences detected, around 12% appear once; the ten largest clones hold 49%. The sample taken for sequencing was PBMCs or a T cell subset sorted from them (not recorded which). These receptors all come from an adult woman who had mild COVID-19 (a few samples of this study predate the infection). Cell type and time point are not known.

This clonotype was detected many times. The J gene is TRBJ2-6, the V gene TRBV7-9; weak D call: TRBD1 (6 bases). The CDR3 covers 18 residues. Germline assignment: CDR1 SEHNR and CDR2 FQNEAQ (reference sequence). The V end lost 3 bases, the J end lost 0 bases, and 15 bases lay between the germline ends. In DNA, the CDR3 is TGTGCCAGCAGCTTGAGACAGGCGTCGAGCTCTGGGGCCAACGTCCTGACTTTC. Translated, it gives CASSLRQASSSGANVLTF.

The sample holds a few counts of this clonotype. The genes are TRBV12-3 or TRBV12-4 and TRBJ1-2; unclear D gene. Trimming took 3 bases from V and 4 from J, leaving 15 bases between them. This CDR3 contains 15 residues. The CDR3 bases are TGTGCCAGCAGTTTTGGTGGGAAATTTAGCTATGGCTACACCTTC. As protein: CASSFGGKFSYGYTF.

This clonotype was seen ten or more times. The CDR3 region is CASSQDPGTYITDTQYF. The DNA for the CDR3 is TGCGCCAGCAGCCAAGATCCGGGAACTTACATTACAGATACGCAGTATTTT. The V gene is TRBV4-3, the J gene TRBJ2-3; D is possibly TRBD2 (5 bases). The CDR3 loop spans 17 amino acids. V lost 0 bases to trimming and J lost 3 bases, with 16 bases between them. The germline CDR1 and CDR2 sequences are LGHNA and YSLEER.

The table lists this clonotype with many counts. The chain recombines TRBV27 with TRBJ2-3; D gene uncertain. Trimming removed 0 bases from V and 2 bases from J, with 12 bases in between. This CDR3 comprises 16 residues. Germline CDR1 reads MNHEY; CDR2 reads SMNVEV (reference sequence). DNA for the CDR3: TGTGCCAGCAGTTTATCGGATGGAACACACACAGATACGCAGTATTTT. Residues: CASSLSDGTHTDTQYF.

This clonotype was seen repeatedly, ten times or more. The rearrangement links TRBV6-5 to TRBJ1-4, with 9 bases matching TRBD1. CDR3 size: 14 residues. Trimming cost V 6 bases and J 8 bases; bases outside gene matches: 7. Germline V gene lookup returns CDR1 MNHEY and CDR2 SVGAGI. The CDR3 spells CASSKGQGREKLFF. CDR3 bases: TGTGCCAGCAGCAAGGGACAGGGCCGGGAAAAACTGTTTTTT.

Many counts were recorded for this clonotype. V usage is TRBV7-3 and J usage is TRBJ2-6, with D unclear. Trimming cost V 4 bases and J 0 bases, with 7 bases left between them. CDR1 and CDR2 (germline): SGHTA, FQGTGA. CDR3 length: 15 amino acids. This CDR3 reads CASSSVHSGANVLTF. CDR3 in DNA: TGTGCCAGCAGCTCCGTGCACTCTGGGGCCAACGTCCTGACTTTC.

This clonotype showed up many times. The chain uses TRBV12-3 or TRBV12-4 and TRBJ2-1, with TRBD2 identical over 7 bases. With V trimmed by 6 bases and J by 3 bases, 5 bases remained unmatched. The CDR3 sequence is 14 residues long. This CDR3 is CASSHGDYYNEQFF. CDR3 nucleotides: TGTGCCAGCAGCCACGGGGACTACTACAATGAGCAGTTCTTC.

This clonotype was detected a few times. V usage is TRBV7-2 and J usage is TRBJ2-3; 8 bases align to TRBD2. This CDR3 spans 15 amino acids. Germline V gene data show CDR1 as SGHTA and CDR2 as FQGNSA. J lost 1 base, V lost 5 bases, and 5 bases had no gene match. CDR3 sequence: CASSVGLARTDTQYF. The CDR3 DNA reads TGTGCCAGCAGCGTTGGACTAGCCCGCACAGATACGCAGTATTTT.

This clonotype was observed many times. The CDR3 nucleotides are TGCGCCAGCAGCCAAGCTTCGCCTGTAACTGAAGCTTTCTTT. The encoded protein is CASSQASPVTEAFF. The chain has TRBV4-1 and TRBJ1-1, with D unclear. Trimming pared 1 base from V and 5 bases from J, leaving 11 bases between. The CDR3 extends over 14 amino acids. Germline lookup yields CDR1 MGHRA and CDR2 YSYEKL.

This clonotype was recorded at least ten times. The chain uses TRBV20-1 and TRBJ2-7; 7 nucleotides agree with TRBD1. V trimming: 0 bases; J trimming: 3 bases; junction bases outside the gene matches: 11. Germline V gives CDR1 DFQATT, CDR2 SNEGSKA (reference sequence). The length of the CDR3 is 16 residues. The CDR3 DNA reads TGCAGTGCTAGAGACCGGGGACAGACTCTAGTCTACGAGCAGTACTTC. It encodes CSARDRGQTLVYEQYF.

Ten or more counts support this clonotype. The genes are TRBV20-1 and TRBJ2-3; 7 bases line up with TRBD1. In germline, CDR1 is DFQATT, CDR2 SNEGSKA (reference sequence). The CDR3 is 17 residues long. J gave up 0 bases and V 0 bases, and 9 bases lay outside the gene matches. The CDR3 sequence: CSARDPRTGVSTDTQYF. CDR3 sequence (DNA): TGCAGTGCTAGAGATCCCCGGACAGGCGTTAGCACAGATACGCAGTATTTT.

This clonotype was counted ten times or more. CDR3 in amino acids: CASSHSEGTDTQYF. The DNA for the CDR3 is TGTGCCAGCAGCCATTCCGAGGGCACAGATACGCAGTATTTT. This rearrangement joins TRBV3-1 to TRBJ2-3; the D is unclear. The CDR3 sequence is 14 residues long. The V gene lost 3 bases and the J gene lost 1 base, with 8 bases spanning the gap. Germline V CDR1 and CDR2: LGHDT, YNNKEL (reference sequence).

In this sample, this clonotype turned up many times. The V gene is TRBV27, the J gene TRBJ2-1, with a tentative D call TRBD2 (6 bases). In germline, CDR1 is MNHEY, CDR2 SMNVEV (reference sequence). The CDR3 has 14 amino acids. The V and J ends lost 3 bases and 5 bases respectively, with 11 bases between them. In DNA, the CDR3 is TGTGCCAGCAGTTTGGGGACTGGCGACAATGAGCAGTTCTTC. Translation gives CASSLGTGDNEQFF.

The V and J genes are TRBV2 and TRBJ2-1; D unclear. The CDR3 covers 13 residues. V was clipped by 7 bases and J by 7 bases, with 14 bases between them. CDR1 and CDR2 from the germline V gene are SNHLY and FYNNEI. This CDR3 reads CASTPLSNNEQFF. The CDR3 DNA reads TGTGCCAGCACTCCTCTCTCCAATAATGAGCAGTTCTTC.

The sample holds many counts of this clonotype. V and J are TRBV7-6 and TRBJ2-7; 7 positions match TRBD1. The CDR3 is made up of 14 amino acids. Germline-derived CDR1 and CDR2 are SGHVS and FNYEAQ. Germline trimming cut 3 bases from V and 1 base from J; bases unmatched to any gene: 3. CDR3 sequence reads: CASSFGDSSYEQYF. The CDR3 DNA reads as TGTGCCAGCAGCTTCGGGGACAGTTCCTACGAGCAGTACTTC.

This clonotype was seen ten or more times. The CDR3 coding sequence is TGCGCCAGCAGCGTCGGGACACTACTACATGAAAAACTGTTTTTT. Its translation: CASSVGTLLHEKLFF. V is TRBV5-1 and J is TRBJ1-4; D may be TRBD1 (6 bases). Trimming shortened V by 4 bases and J by 6 bases, and 16 bases separated the two germline ends. Germline CDR1 SGHRS, CDR2 YFSETQ. The CDR3 has 15 amino acids.

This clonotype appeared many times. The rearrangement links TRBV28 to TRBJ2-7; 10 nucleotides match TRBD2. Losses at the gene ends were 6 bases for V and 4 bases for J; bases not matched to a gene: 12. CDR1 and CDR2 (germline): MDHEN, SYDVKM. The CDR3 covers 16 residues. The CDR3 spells CASSNTGLAAFYEQYF. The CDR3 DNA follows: TGTGCCAGCAGCAATACCGGACTAGCGGCTTTTTACGAGCAGTACTTC. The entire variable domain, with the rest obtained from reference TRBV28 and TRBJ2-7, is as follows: DVKVTQSSRYLVKRTGEKVFLECVQDMDHENMFWYRQDPGLGLRLIYFSYDVKMKEKGDIPEGYSVSREKKERFSLILESASTNQTSMYLCASSNTGLAAFYEQYFGPGTRLTVT.

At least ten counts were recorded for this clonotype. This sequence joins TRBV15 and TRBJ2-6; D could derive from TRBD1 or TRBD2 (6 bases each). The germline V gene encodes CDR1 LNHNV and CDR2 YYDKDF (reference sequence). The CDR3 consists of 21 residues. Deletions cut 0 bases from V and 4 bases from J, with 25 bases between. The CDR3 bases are TGTGCCACCAGCAGAGATTTGACAGTGACAGGACGGGAGACAGGGGCCAACGTCCTGACTTTC. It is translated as CATSRDLTVTGRETGANVLTF.

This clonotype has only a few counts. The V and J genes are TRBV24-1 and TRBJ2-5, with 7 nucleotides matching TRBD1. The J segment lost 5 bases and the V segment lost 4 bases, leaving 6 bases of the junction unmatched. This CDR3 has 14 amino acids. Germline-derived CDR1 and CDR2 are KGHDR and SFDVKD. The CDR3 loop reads CATSDPDREETQYF. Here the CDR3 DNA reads TGTGCCACCAGTGACCCTGACAGGGAGGAGACCCAGTACTTC.

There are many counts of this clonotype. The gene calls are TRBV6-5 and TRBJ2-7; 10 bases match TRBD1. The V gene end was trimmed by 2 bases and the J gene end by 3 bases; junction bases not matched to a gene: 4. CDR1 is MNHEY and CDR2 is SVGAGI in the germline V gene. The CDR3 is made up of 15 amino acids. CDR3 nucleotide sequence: TGTGCCAGCAGTTACGCGGACAGGGGGGACTACGAGCAGTACTTC. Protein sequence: CASSYADRGDYEQYF.